The 28 T cell receptor beta chains below all came from one sample that was sequenced in a study of cytomegalovirus exposure and HLA in healthy donors. The study ran its PCR with 60 Vbeta and 13 Jbeta primers. The protocol was immunoSEQ multiplex PCR, while the TCRdb copy is restricted to in-frame clones and leaves out a portion. This sample has around 130,000 clones, with 81% found just once. The sample taken for sequencing was PBMCs. These receptor sequences come from a man younger than 30 in good health and CMV-seronegative.

This clone occurred once. The chain has TRBV30 and TRBJ1-4; D is uncertain. The CDR3 length is 13 residues. The V gene's germline CDR1 is GTSNPN and CDR2 SVGIG (reference sequence). V was pared by 8 bases and J by 0 bases, with 10 bases between. For the CDR3, the DNA is TGTGCCCTTTCCGGGACAACTAATGAAAAACTGTTTTTT. Residues: CALSGTTNEKLFF.

The V gene is TRBV29-1, the J gene TRBJ1-2; D perhaps matches TRBD1 (6 bases). CDR1 is SQVTM and CDR2 is ANQGSEA in the germline V gene. Trimming removed 0 bases at V and 6 bases at J, with 23 bases between. The CDR3 spans 17 residues. The CDR3 sequence is CSVEDLAPGQRGDGYTF. The CDR3 DNA reads as TGCAGCGTTGAAGATCTCGCCCCCGGACAGAGGGGCGATGGCTACACCTTC.

In its sample, this clone was seen once. The chain employs TRBV9 and TRBJ1-1, with 7 bases lining up with TRBD1. Unmatched junction bases numbered 5, after V lost 3 bases and J lost 0 bases. There are 15 residues in the CDR3. Germline V lookup: CDR1 SGDLS, CDR2 YYNGEE. The CDR3 DNA sequence: TGTGCCAGCAGCGCCCCCGGGACAGTGAACACTGAAGCTTTCTTT. Its translation: CASSAPGTVNTEAFF.

The CDR3 spells CASSVQPGGTGELFF. CDR3 bases: TGTGCCAGCAGCGTACAACCGGGAGGAACCGGGGAGCTGTTTTTT. The J gene is TRBJ2-2, the V gene TRBV9; 7 bases are shared with TRBD2. Germline V gives CDR1 SGDLS, CDR2 YYNGEE. Trimming at V came to 1 base and at J to 5 bases, leaving 5 bases not matched to a gene. This CDR3 is 15 amino acids long. The variable domain in full, completed from reference TRBV9 and TRBJ2-2, reads DSGVTQTPKHLITATGQRVTLRCSPRSGDLSVYWYQQSLDQGLQFLIQYYNGEERAKGNILERFSAQQFPDLHSELNLSSLELGDSALYFCASSVQPGGTGELFFGEGSRLTVL.

Only a few counts were recorded for this clone. This rearrangement joins TRBV5-1 to TRBJ2-3, with a tentative D call TRBD2 (6 bases). The CDR3 length is 18 residues. The V and J ends lost 4 bases and 2 bases respectively, with 23 bases between them. The germline gives CDR1 SGHRS, CDR2 YFSETQ. This chain's CDR3 is CASSQLLNRGTHTDTQYF. CDR3 DNA sequence: TGCGCCAGCAGCCAGCTACTAAATCGGGGGACCCACACAGATACGCAGTATTTT.

This clone appeared a single time. The chain recombines TRBV6-6 with TRBJ2-7; weak D call: TRBD1 (6 bases). The germline V and J ends were trimmed by 5 bases and 3 bases, with 11 bases remaining between them. CDR1 is MNHNY and CDR2 is SVGAGI in the germline V gene (reference sequence). The CDR3 has 13 amino acids. The CDR3 is CASSPGGLYEQYF. In nucleotides, the CDR3 is TGTGCCAGCAGTCCTGGGGGCCTCTACGAGCAGTACTTC.

In regard to this clone: A junction end diverges from the germline sequence, so it may reflect a read error. The chain uses TRBV25-1 and TRBJ2-3; D gene ambiguous. CDR3 length: 11 residues. Germline lookup yields CDR1 MGHDK and CDR2 SYGVNS. CDR3 nucleotides: TGTGCCAGCGGATACAGCTACGATTACAATTTT. It specifies CASGYSYDYNF.

The genes are TRBV7-8 and TRBJ1-1; TRBD1 is a possible D gene (6 bases). The CDR3 is 16 amino acids. V was clipped by 0 bases and J by 0 bases, with 11 bases between them. The germline V gene has CDR1 SGHVS and CDR2 FQNEAQ. For the CDR3, the DNA is TGTGCCAGCAGCTTAGCTATGGCAGGGGTGAACACTGAAGCTTTCTTT. Protein sequence: CASSLAMAGVNTEAFF.

The V gene is TRBV4-3, the J gene TRBJ1-2; possible D gene TRBD1, 6 bases. From germline, CDR1 is LGHNA and CDR2 YSLEER. The CDR3 covers 17 residues. V gave up 1 base and J gave up 3 bases, with 18 bases separating them. The DNA of the CDR3 is TGCGCCAGCAGCCAAGCAGGTGCGGGGGGCCTGCACTATGGCTACACCTTC. Its protein product is CASSQAGAGGLHYGYTF.

The V call is TRBV4-3, the J call TRBJ2-7, with D possibly TRBD2 on 5 matching bases. The CDR3 runs to 17 residues. Trimming took 0 bases from V and 4 from J, leaving 19 bases between them. Germline CDR1 and CDR2: LGHNA and YSLEER. This chain's CDR3 is CASSQDRVASGGYEQYF. As DNA, the CDR3 is TGCGCCAGCAGCCAAGATAGAGTAGCGAGCGGAGGTTACGAGCAGTACTTC.

In DNA form, the CDR3 reads TGCGCCAGCAGCCAGGTAACTCAGGGGTACTCCTACGAGCAGTACTTC. Its protein product is CASSQVTQGYSYEQYF. This chain links TRBV4-1 with TRBJ2-7; TRBD1 might be the D (6 bases). CDR1 and CDR2 (germline): MGHRA, YSYEKL. The CDR3 is 16 residues long. Trimming cost V 3 bases and J 0 bases, with 15 bases left between them.

The J gene is TRBJ2-3, the V gene TRBV6-6; D gene uncertain. The germline gives CDR1 MNHNY, CDR2 SVGAGI (reference sequence). The CDR3 loop spans 14 amino acids. The V end was cut by 6 bases, the J end by 6 bases, with 16 bases between. Here the CDR3 reads CASSNVPPRDTQYF. In DNA, the CDR3 is TGTGCCAGCAGCAACGTCCCGCCGCGGGATACGCAGTATTTT.

The chain is built from TRBV5-1 and TRBJ1-2, with D possibly being TRBD1 (5 bases). There are 15 residues in the CDR3. Trimming left V 4 bases short and J 4 bases short, with 17 bases between. Germline CDR1 is SGHRS and CDR2 is YFSETQ. The CDR3 is CASSNRGERSYGYTF. CDR3 DNA sequence: TGCGCCAGCAGCAACCGGGGGGAGAGGAGCTATGGCTACACCTTC.

The chain has TRBV5-6 and TRBJ2-1; D remains unclear. The V and J ends lost 0 bases and 8 bases respectively, with 12 bases between them. This CDR3 has 14 amino acids. In germline, CDR1 is SGHDT, CDR2 YYEEEE. The DNA for the CDR3 is TGTGCCAGCAGCTTGGTGTCTAAGTCCGATGAGCAGTTCTTC. Protein: CASSLVSKSDEQFF.

V gene TRBV28 combines with J gene TRBJ2-1; 7 positions match TRBD1. The germline gives CDR1 MDHEN, CDR2 SYDVKM. V shed 3 bases, J shed 5 bases, and the junction held 10 bases outside the gene matches. This CDR3 contains 16 residues. The CDR3 here is CASSFSGQGVNNEQFF. The CDR3 DNA reads TGTGCCAGCAGTTTTTCCGGCCAGGGGGTAAACAATGAGCAGTTCTTC.

The chain joins TRBV27 to TRBJ1-5; 11 bases agree with TRBD1. This CDR3 has 16 amino acids. The V and J ends lost 6 bases and 5 bases, in that order; junction bases with no gene match: 9. Looked up from germline, CDR1 is MNHEY and CDR2 is SMNVEV (reference sequence). The CDR3 spells CASRGQGARDHQPQHF. The CDR3 DNA sequence: TGTGCCAGCAGAGGACAGGGGGCGAGGGATCATCAGCCCCAGCATTTT.

This clone was counted a single time. The rearrangement joins TRBV2 to TRBJ1-2; TRBD1 might be the D (5 bases). The CDR3 spans 17 residues. The V gene lost 1 base and the J gene lost 1 base, with 16 bases spanning the gap. Germline V gene lookup returns CDR1 SNHLY and CDR2 FYNNEI. In DNA, the CDR3 is TGTGCCAGCAGTGAAGGGGCGGGGGGACCGTTTAACTATGGCTACACCTTC. Encoded protein: CASSEGAGGPFNYGYTF.

This chain connects TRBV11-3 to TRBJ2-1, with 9 bases matching TRBD1. V lost 4 bases, J lost 1 base, and 2 bases stayed unmatched. Germline V gene sequence: CDR1 SGHNT, CDR2 YENEEA. CDR3 length: 15 residues. The CDR3 spells CASSSDRGSYNEQFF. CDR3 in DNA: TGTGCCAGCAGCTCGGACAGGGGTTCCTACAATGAGCAGTTCTTC.

The rearrangement uses TRBV6-6 and TRBJ1-5; 11 bases map to TRBD1. The V gene end was trimmed by 5 bases and the J gene end by 1 base; junction bases not matched to a gene: 4. Germline V lookup: CDR1 MNHNY, CDR2 SVGAGI (reference sequence). This CDR3 region has 16 residues. CDR3 DNA sequence: TGTGCCAGCAGTCCCAGGGACAGGGGGAGCAATCAGCCCCAGCATTTT. It translates to CASSPRDRGSNQPQHF.

The chain couples TRBV19 to TRBJ2-1, with 9 bases fitting TRBD1. The CDR3 totals 17 residues. V gave up 6 bases and J gave up 5 bases; unmatched junction bases: 14. The germline gives CDR1 LNHDA, CDR2 SQIVND (reference sequence). The CDR3 reads CASRLWGGQGSNNEQFF. CDR3 in DNA: TGTGCCAGTAGACTTTGGGGGGGACAGGGTTCGAACAATGAGCAGTTCTTC.

The chain joins TRBV28 to TRBJ1-5, with 9 bases identical to TRBD1. The V gene's germline CDR1 is MDHEN and CDR2 SYDVKM. This CDR3 is 16 amino acids long. With V trimmed by 6 bases and J by 1 base, 7 bases remained unmatched. CDR3: CASRPNDRGSNQPQHF. The DNA of the CDR3 is TGTGCCAGCAGACCCAACGACAGGGGGAGCAATCAGCCCCAGCATTTT. Using reference TRBV28 and TRBJ1-5 for the parts outside the CDR3, the full variable domain is DVKVTQSSRYLVKRTGEKVFLECVQDMDHENMFWYRQDPGLGLRLIYFSYDVKMKEKGDIPEGYSVSREKKERFSLILESASTNQTSMYLCASRPNDRGSNQPQHFGDGTRLSIL.

The genes are TRBV7-2 and TRBJ2-2, with TRBD1 identical over 9 bases. This CDR3 spans 14 amino acids. Germline CDR1 is SGHTA and CDR2 is FQGNSA. V was pared by 5 bases and J by 5 bases, with 3 bases of the junction left unmatched. The CDR3 loop is CASSVDRGTGELFF. The CDR3 region has the DNA TGTGCCAGCAGCGTAGACAGGGGGACCGGGGAGCTGTTTTTT.

The V call is TRBV27, the J call TRBJ2-3; no definite D call. The CDR3 has 13 residues. Trimming stripped 2 bases from V and 2 bases from J, with 5 bases between. The V gene's germline CDR1 is MNHEY and CDR2 SMNVEV (reference sequence). CDR3 nucleotide sequence: TGTGCCAGCAGTTTAGGAGCCACAGATACGCAGTATTTT. This translates into CASSLGATDTQYF.

The gene calls are TRBV4-3 and TRBJ1-5; D gene unclear. CDR1 is LGHNA, CDR2 YSLEER, per germline. The CDR3 has 15 amino acids. Trimming took off 0 bases at V and 7 bases at J, with 13 bases between the two ends. CDR3 DNA sequence: TGCGCCAGCAGCCAAGATTATGGCACAGTCCAGCCCCAGCATTTT. Translation: CASSQDYGTVQPQHF.

The J gene is TRBJ2-1, the V gene TRBV9; 8 bases line up with TRBD2. After removal of 5 bases from V and 8 bases from J, the junction contained 12 bases not matched to a gene. The CDR3 spans 15 residues. Germline CDR1 and CDR2: SGDLS and YYNGEE. Written as DNA, the CDR3 is TGTGCCAGCAGTTTTTCCGGGGGGGCCTTCGATGAGCAGTTCTTC. Its protein product is CASSFSGGAFDEQFF.

V gene TRBV19 combines with J gene TRBJ1-2, with 7 bases identical to TRBD1. Germline CDR1 and CDR2: LNHDA and SQIVND (reference sequence). The CDR3 contains 13 residues. V was clipped by 4 bases and J by 7 bases; unmatched bases: 6. The CDR3 loop reads CASSTGGSVGYTF. CDR3 in DNA: TGTGCCAGTAGTACAGGGGGATCTGTTGGCTACACCTTC.

The CDR3 sequence is CASSLLQGDEKLFF. CDR3 DNA sequence: TGTGCCAGCAGCTTATTACAGGGGGATGAAAAACTGTTTTTT. The chain uses TRBV7-9 and TRBJ1-4; the match to TRBD1 covers 8 bases. V gave up 2 bases and J gave up 6 bases; unmatched junction bases: 2. The germline V gene has CDR1 SEHNR and CDR2 FQNEAQ (reference sequence). The length of the CDR3 is 14 residues.

The J gene is TRBJ1-5, the V gene TRBV7-2; 7 bases are shared with TRBD1. Germline values: CDR1 SGHTA, CDR2 FQGNSA. The CDR3 loop spans 15 amino acids. The junction had 6 bases not matched to a gene; V was cut back by 3 bases and J by 4 bases. This CDR3 is CASSFQQGLNQPQHF. The CDR3 DNA is TGTGCCAGCAGCTTTCAACAGGGGTTAAATCAGCCCCAGCATTTT.